The sequence of this TCR beta chain was determined in a study of HIV-infected patients and healthy controls. Ten or more counts support this clonotype. Its antigen is currently unknown. V was cut by 0 bases and J by 2 bases, with 9 bases left in between. The CDR3 covers 15 residues. CDR1 and CDR2 from the germline V gene are SGHDN and FVKESK. No cell fractionation was done, so the repertoire covers all unsorted peripheral blood T cells. cDNA was made from 500 ng RNA using alpha and beta constant primers. Each of the alpha and beta chains got its own library through chain-specific third strand synthesis with indices. Two random hexamers, added before amplification and joined, formed each molecule's 12-nucleotide barcode. After a brief PCR adding P5, P7 and a second index, roughly 22 amplification cycles followed. TCRdb reprocessed the 5' RACE reads with MiXCR, giving one entry per CDR3 protein. The table lists about 18,000 distinct CDR3 sequences, around 10% of them singletons, with about 3% in the top ten.

Notes on the study in general: Compared with controls, mean Gini indices were significantly raised in HIV-infected repertoires, possibly indicating oligoclonality. Significant mean usage differences between HIV-infected patients and controls involved eight alpha and eight beta V genes.

This chain links TRBV14 with TRBJ2-3, with unresolved D. This sequence originates from an adult in good health. Sample: blood. CDR3 DNA sequence: TGTGCCAGCAGCCAAGATGTCCTCATCACAGATACGCAGTATTTT. Amino acids: CASSQDVLITDTQYF.